These T cell receptor beta chains were read from a single sample in a study of shared T cell receptors in the human thymus. Clones were sequenced by immunoSEQ multiplex PCR, and TCRdb holds only the in-frame ones, with some missing. In the table there are hundreds of thousands of clones, 75% to 80% of which are singletons. These same data were also listed under a study on human thymus T cells.

Sequenced: thymocytes. All receptors come from a boy in the first two years of life with a congenital heart defect. Each CDR3 is given with its conserved first and last residue. The D gene is left open where the match is weak.

TRBD1	TRBV27	CASSSKRTGRRLTNEKLFF
TRBD1	TRBV28	CASSLCSKKLTGGSNEQYF
TRBD2	TRBV4-3	CASSQNSGAAKYNEQFF
-	TRBV4-1	CASSQKIRDTPSDKQFF
-	TRBV11-3	CASSLGAGGNYEQYF
-	TRBV4-1	CASSQVEGHPPYEQYF
-	TRBV5-1	CASSTTRPPCSEQYF
TRBD2	TRBV4-1	CASSLTSGRSLLGDEQYF
TRBD1	TRBV7-9	CASSLAPDRVSGNTIYF
TRBD2	TRBV4-2	CASSQGAGGTSKNIQYF
-	TRBV15	CATSRDPQEWMNTEAFF
-	TRBV7-9	CASSLGGEHEAFF
TRBD1	TRBV7-2	CASSLVRGQGVEQYF
-	TRBV5-1	CASRSREERETQYF
-	TRBV30	CAWSSLLNTEAFF
-	TRBV6-1	CASSEGAGRKNTEAFF
TRBD2	TRBV14	CASSQGREYDNEQFF
TRBD2	TRBV5-6	CASSYSSGRSCYNEQFF
-	TRBV30	CAWTAEPTYNEQFF
TRBD1	TRBV5-1	CASTPGGPGDTQYF
TRBD1	TRBV27	CASSSSGGYGYTF
TRBD2	TRBV4-3	CASSQDEREGQETQYF
-	TRBV27	CASSSSSYEQYF
TRBD2	TRBV28	CASSFTSGRAGSYNEQFF
-	TRBV6-1	CASSGFGGYNQPQHF
-	TRBV19	CASAQGARLAHNEQFF
TRBD2	TRBV7-9	CASSLRRGEQFF
TRBD1	TRBV19	CASRSQGTHEQYF
TRBD2	TRBV7-9	CASSLGLAGGTDTQYF
TRBD1	TRBV7-2	CASSLGRDRVRQPQHF
TRBD1	TRBV4-1	CASSDLVPNRGTGELFF
-	TRBV21-1	CASSEGSWAGGSYEQYF
TRBD2	TRBV27	CASSSPRTSSYEQYF
TRBD1	TRBV5-1	CASSAPRGLSYEQYF
TRBD2	TRBV7-7	CASSFGAGGSYEQYF
-	TRBV2	CARGGLDSYEQYF
TRBD2	TRBV6-6	CASSYRREKGNEQFF
TRBD2	TRBV6-6	CASSYDGLAGEQYF
-	TRBV5-8	CASSLRAGDHGANVLTF
-	TRBV19	CASSIRAASYEQYF
-	TRBV4-3	CASSQGLHQGTPVHEQYF
TRBD2	TRBV4-1	CASSQDGLAEGELFF
TRBD2	TRBV5-6	CASSLGLAGVREAQYF
TRBD2	TRBV7-2	CASSLPSGSYEQYF
-	TRBV19	CASSIDQTGRMNTEAFF